A single sample is the source of the 10 T cell receptor beta chains below, sequenced in a study of blood T cell repertoires in COVID-19. This table comes from immunoSEQ multiplex PCR, and its TCRdb copy is limited to in-frame clones, with some not included. The table shows 300,000 to 350,000 clones, with more than 80% occurring only once. Sequenced material: peripheral blood. The receptors stem from a woman between 25 and 40 years old with COVID-19, enrolled during active disease.

The genes are TRBV7-2 and TRBJ1-4, with D perhaps TRBD1 (6 bases). The CDR3 length is 12 residues. The ends were cut back, 0 bases at V and 12 bases at J, with 8 bases in the middle. Germline CDR1 is SGHTA and CDR2 is FQGNSA. CDR3 region: CASSLAGGELFF. CDR3 in DNA: TGTGCCAGCAGCTTAGCAGGGGGAGAACTGTTTTTT.

The chain uses TRBV2 and TRBJ2-1; 8 bases line up with TRBD1. The CDR3 length is 14 residues. Germline V gene data show CDR1 as SNHLY and CDR2 as FYNNEI. The ends lost 2 bases at V and 9 bases at J; junction bases unmatched: 6. The CDR3 is CASSEQGAQGEQFF. The DNA for the CDR3 is TGTGCCAGCAGTGAACAGGGGGCACAAGGTGAGCAGTTCTTC.

The chain is built from TRBV25-1 and TRBJ2-5; D gene uncertain. Germline V lookup: CDR1 MGHDK, CDR2 SYGVNS. V gave up 0 bases and J gave up 4 bases, with 6 bases separating them. The CDR3 runs to 13 residues. CDR3 amino acids: CASSEYWRETQYF. The CDR3 coding sequence is TGTGCCAGCAGTGAATATTGGAGAGAGACCCAGTACTTC.

This rearrangement joins TRBV7-2 to TRBJ2-7, with 7 positions matching TRBD1. Germline V gene lookup returns CDR1 SGHTA and CDR2 FQGNSA. This CDR3 has 13 residues. Trimming at V came to 4 bases and at J to 4 bases, leaving 4 bases not matched to a gene. The CDR3 loop reads CASSWDRPYEQYF. CDR3 in DNA: TGTGCCAGCAGCTGGGACAGACCATACGAGCAGTACTTC.

This clone appeared once. The rearrangement uses TRBV30 and TRBJ2-2; TRBD1 might be the D (6 bases). Germline loops: CDR1 GTSNPN, CDR2 SVGIG (reference sequence). The CDR3 spans 13 residues. Trimming left V 4 bases short and J 0 bases short, with 6 bases between. The CDR3 sequence: CAWTGANTGELFF. The CDR3 coding sequence is TGTGCCTGGACAGGGGCGAACACCGGGGAGCTGTTTTTT.

The chain has TRBV4-1 and TRBJ2-1, with TRBD2 matching over 12 bases. Trimming removed 3 bases from V and 3 bases from J; junction bases left unmatched: 9. This CDR3 is 18 amino acids long. The germline V gene encodes CDR1 MGHRA and CDR2 YSYEKL. In DNA, the CDR3 is TGCGCCAGCAGCCAGACTAGCGGGAGTGGTGCAGTCTACAATGAGCAGTTCTTC. This gives the protein CASSQTSGSGAVYNEQFF.

V is TRBV27 and J is TRBJ2-1; possibly TRBD2 for D (5 bases). The germline V and J ends were trimmed by 6 bases and 4 bases, with 19 bases remaining between them. CDR1 is MNHEY and CDR2 is SMNVEV in the germline V gene (reference sequence). The CDR3 is 16 amino acids. CDR3 coding DNA: TGTGCCAGCAGCCATAGTCGGGGATTAGGATACAATGAGCAGTTCTTC. It specifies CASSHSRGLGYNEQFF.

The chain links TRBV28 to TRBJ1-3; TRBD1 might be the D (5 bases). V was clipped by 5 bases and J by 3 bases, with 23 bases between them. The CDR3 runs 18 residues. Looked up from germline, CDR1 is MDHEN and CDR2 is SYDVKM. The CDR3 loop is CASSNPFWEGKNGNTIYF. The CDR3 coding sequence is TGTGCCAGCAGTAATCCGTTCTGGGAGGGGAAGAATGGAAACACCATATATTTT.

This chain uses TRBV6-6 with TRBJ1-5; TRBD1 agrees at 9 bases. There are 18 residues in the CDR3. Per the germline V gene, CDR1 is MNHNY and CDR2 is SVGAGI (reference sequence). The ends lost 5 bases at V and 1 base at J; junction bases unmatched: 12. For the CDR3, the DNA is TGTGCCAGCAGTCGGGACAGGGCGCGAATTTTAAGCAATCAGCCCCAGCATTTT. This sequence encodes CASSRDRARILSNQPQHF.

The chain uses TRBV6-5 and TRBJ2-3; 9 bases fit TRBD2. There are 15 residues in the CDR3. The V and J ends lost 3 bases and 2 bases, in that order; junction bases with no gene match: 3. Germline V gene lookup returns CDR1 MNHEY and CDR2 SVGAGI. CDR3: CASSYKRGDTDTQYF. Written as DNA, the CDR3 is TGTGCCAGCAGTTATAAGCGGGGGGACACAGATACGCAGTATTTT.